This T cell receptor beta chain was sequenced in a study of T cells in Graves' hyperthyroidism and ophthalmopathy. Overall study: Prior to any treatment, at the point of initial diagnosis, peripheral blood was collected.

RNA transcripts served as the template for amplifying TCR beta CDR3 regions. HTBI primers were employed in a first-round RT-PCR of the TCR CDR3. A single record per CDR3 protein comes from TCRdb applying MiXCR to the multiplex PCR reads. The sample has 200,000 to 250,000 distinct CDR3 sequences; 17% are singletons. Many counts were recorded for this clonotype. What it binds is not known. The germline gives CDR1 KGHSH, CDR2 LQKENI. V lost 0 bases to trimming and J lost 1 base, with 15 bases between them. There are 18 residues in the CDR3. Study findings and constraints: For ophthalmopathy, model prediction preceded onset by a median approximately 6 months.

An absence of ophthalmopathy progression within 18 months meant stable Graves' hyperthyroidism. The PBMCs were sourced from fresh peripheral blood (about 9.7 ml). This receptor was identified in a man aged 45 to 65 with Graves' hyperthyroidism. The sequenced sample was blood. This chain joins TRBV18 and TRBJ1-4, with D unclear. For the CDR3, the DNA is TGTGCCAGCTCACCACCGCCTATCGAGGCCGGAACTAATGAAAAACTGTTTTTT. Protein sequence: CASSPPPIEAGTNEKLFF.